This T cell receptor beta chain stems from a study of OX40 agonist ivuxolimab in advanced cancers. Study-wide context: Patients took ivuxolimab, an agonistic anti-OX40 (CD134) antibody.

General study points: Still undetermined is the antigen specificity of the expanded peripheral T cells. Fewer expanded clones were found on average in CD4+ than in CD8+ T cells. Among the least clonally expanded were partial responders at 0.1-3.0 mg/kg.

Profiled with immunoSEQ multiplex PCR; TCRdb holds only in-frame clones, not every one. The table has about 77,000 clones, over 75% seen once. On this clone itself: Its specificity is unknown.

V shed 1 base, J shed 0 bases, and the junction held 9 bases outside the gene matches. The CDR3 is 17 residues long. The germline V gene encodes CDR1 SGDLS and CDR2 YYNGEE. The sequencing here drew on CD4+ or CD8+ T cells sorted from blood, taken in a trial of the OX40 agonist ivuxolimab. This clonotype originated in an adult with an advanced solid tumor such as melanoma, head and neck, liver or kidney cancer. The gene calls are TRBV9 and TRBJ1-2, with 7 bases identical to TRBD1. CDR3 residues: CASSVTDRDSTNYGYTF. DNA for the CDR3: TGTGCCAGCAGCGTAACCGACCGGGACAGTACTAACTATGGCTACACCTTC.